This T cell receptor beta chain was profiled in a study of Ad26.COV2.S vaccination and SARS-CoV-2 variants. Whole-study findings and limits: From the TCR breadth and depth analyses, total T cell responses may have been underestimated.

The CDR3 has 15 residues. The V end lost 4 bases, the J end lost 0 bases, and 10 bases lay between the germline ends. Germline V gene data show CDR1 as MGHRA and CDR2 as YSYEKL. Clones were read by immunoSEQ multiplex PCR, and TCRdb kept only the in-frame ones, dropping some. Here the sample spans just over 350,000 clones, just over 90% being singletons. For this clone: Antigen: not known.

Sequencing used peripheral blood, obtained after recovery from COVID-19. The sequence was obtained from a human donor who had recovered from COVID-19. The rearrangement uses TRBV4-1 and TRBJ2-1, with D unclear. CDR3 loop: CASSLAINSYNEQFF. The CDR3 coding sequence is TGCGCCAGCAGCCTCGCAATCAACTCCTACAATGAGCAGTTCTTC.